This T cell receptor beta chain comes out of a study of T cells in Graves' hyperthyroidism and ophthalmopathy. Looked up from germline, CDR1 is LNHDA and CDR2 is SQIVND (reference sequence). Trimming took 6 bases from V and 11 from J; bases not matched to a gene: 0. The CDR3 consists of 10 residues. This clonotype came up a few times. There were TCR beta CDR3 regions amplified from RNA transcripts. A set of HTBI primers served as the primers for a first-round RT-PCR of the TCR CDR3. MiXCR, run by TCRdb on the multiplex PCR reads, gives a single entry per CDR3 protein. This sample has roughly 500,000 distinct CDR3 sequences, with 40% to 55% found just once.

V is TRBV19 and J is TRBJ1-1; 10 nucleotides agree with TRBD1. The source is an adult woman with Graves' disease, either hyperthyroidism or ophthalmopathy (not recorded which). Input material: peripheral blood or thyroid tissue (not recorded which). For the CDR3, the DNA is TGTGCCAGTAGGGGACAGGGGGCTTTCTTT. Translation gives CASRGQGAFF.